This T cell receptor (beta chain) is drawn from a study of cytomegalovirus exposure and HLA in healthy donors. The study ran its PCR with 60 Vbeta and 13 Jbeta primers. Assay: immunoSEQ multiplex PCR; the TCRdb copy retains only in-frame clones and omits some. The table includes 75,000 to 80,000 clones, around 80% detected once. The V gene's germline CDR1 is MGHDK and CDR2 SYGVNS. CDR3 length equals 14 residues. J lost 4 bases, V lost 4 bases, and 5 bases had no gene match. The specimen sequenced was PBMCs. The chain recombines TRBV25-1 with TRBJ1-2; 8 bases line up with TRBD1. The sequence came from a male donor in good health and CMV-seronegative. The CDR3 region is CASSAPGQVYGYTF. DNA of the CDR3: TGTGCCAGCAGTGCCCCGGGACAGGTCTATGGCTACACCTTC.